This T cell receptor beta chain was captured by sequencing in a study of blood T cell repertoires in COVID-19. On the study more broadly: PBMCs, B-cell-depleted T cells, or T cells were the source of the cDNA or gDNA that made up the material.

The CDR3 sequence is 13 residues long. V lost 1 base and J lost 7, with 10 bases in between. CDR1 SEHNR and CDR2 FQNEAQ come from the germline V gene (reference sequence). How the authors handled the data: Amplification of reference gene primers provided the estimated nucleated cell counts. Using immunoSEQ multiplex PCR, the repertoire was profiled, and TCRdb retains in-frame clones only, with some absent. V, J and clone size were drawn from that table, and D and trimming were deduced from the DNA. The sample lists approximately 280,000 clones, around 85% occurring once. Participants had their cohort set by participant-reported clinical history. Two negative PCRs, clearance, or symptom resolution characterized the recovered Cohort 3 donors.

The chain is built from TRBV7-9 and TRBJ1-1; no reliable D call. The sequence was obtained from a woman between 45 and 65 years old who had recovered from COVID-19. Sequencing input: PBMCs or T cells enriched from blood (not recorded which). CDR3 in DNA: TGTGCCAGCAGCTTAGTTTCGATGAGTGAAGCTTTCTTT. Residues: CASSLVSMSEAFF.